This TCR beta chain was documented in a study of cytomegalovirus exposure and HLA in healthy donors. Study-level results: It was fewer than 200 TCR beta chains that were listed as cytomegalovirus-associated.

The protocol was immunoSEQ multiplex PCR, while the TCRdb copy is restricted to in-frame clones and leaves out a portion. The table has 150,000 to 200,000 clones, about 89% seen once; the top ten hold approximately 2.4%. Concerning this clone: Its antigen is as yet unknown.

Sequencing was performed on PBMCs. This TCR derives from a man between 18 and 29 years old in good health and CMV-seropositive.

The CDR3 nucleotides read TGTGCCAGCAGCGCTAATAGTCAGCCCCAGCATTTT. Amino acid sequence: CASSANSQPQHF. The V gene is TRBV2, the J gene TRBJ1-5; D is undetermined. Germline V gene data show CDR1 as SNHLY and CDR2 as FYNNEI. V lost 6 bases and J lost 6, with 9 bases in between. CDR3 size: 12 residues. The whole variable domain, remainder taken from reference TRBV2 and TRBJ1-5, is EPEVTQTPSHQVTQMGQEVILRCVPISNHLYFYWYRQILGQKVEFLVSFYNNEISEKSEIFDDQFSVERPDGSNFTLKIRSTKLEDSAMYFCASSANSQPQHFGDGTRLSIL.